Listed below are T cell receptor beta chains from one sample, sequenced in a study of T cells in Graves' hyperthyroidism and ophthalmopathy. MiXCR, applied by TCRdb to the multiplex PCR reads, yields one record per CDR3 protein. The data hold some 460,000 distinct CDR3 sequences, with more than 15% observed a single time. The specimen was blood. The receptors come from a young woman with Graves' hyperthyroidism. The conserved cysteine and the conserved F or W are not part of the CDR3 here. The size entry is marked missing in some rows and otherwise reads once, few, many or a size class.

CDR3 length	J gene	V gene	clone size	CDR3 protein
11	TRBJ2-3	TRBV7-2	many	ASSLSRGDTQY
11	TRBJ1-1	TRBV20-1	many	SAIDVAGAEAF
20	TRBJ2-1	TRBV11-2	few	ASSFYLSPGTSGFSSYNEQF
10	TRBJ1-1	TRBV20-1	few	SADQGNTEAF
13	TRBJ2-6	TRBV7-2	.	ASTLLGPGANVLT
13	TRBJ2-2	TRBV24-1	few	TTSLSGTGAGELF
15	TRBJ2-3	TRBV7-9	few	ASSLWVRKRGTDTQY
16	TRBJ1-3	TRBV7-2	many	ASSLAGHKQGTGNTIY
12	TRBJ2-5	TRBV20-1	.	SARDTTRGETQY
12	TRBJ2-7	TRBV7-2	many	ASSRMRGNYEQY
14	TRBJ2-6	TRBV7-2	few	ASSLYGAGNVNVLT
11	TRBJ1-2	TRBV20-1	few	SAILGHNYGYT
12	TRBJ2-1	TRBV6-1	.	AILPAGGTNEQF
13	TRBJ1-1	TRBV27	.	ASSSMAGGMTEAF
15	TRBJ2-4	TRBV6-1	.	ASGSGTGSIAKNIQY
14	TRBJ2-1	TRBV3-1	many	ASSQDLAGSYNEQF
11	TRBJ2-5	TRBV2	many	ASTTSGRETQY
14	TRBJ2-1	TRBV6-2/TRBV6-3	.	ASSYSLAGGYNEQF
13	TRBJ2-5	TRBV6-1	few	ASTASRQLEETQY
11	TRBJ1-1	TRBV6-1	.	ASGGRMNTEAF
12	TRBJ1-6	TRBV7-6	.	ASSYAGGNSPLH
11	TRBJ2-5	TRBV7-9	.	ASSGGTAETQY
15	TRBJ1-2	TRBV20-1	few	SARDGRWHATGYGYT
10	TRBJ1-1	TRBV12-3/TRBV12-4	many	ASSQIGTEAF
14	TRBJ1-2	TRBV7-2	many	ASSFRDRVGLHGYT
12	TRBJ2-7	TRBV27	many	ASSLSGPFNEQY
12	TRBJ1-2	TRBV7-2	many	ASSLRATNYGYT
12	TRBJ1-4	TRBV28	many	ASKGAFSNEKLF
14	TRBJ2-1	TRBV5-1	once	ASSPQPGQGYNEQF
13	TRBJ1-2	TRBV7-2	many	ASSPQTGGRYGYT
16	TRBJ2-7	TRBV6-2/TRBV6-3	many	ASSRRPNRVERGYEQY
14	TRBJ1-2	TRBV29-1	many	SVETPPGWGGYGYT
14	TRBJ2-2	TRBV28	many	ASSSPWREGSGELF
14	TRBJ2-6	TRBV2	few	ASSDRGGTGANVLT
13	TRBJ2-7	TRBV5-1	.	ASSLAGTGNDEQY
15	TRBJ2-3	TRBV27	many	ASTRYQGQGRGDTQY
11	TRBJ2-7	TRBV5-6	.	ASSLMGYPEQY
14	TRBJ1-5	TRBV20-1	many	SARSPTGPPYQPQH
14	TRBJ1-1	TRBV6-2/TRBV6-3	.	ASSYSILPGEGEAF
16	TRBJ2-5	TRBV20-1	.	SARDPTPRAAFQETQY
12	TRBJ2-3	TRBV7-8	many	ASSLRGMFDTQY
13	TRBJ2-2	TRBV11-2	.	ASSLDAGSTGELF
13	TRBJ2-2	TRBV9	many	ASRGLAGGVGELF
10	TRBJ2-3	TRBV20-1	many	SANRGPDTQY
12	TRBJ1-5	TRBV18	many	ASSPPGTGGPQH